This TCR beta chain was sequenced for a study of cytomegalovirus exposure and HLA in healthy donors. General observations from the study: A later analysis showed TCR association rates differing by HLA locus, peaking at DRB1 and lowest at HLA-C. Within the data, a cluster of highly shared sequence variants was likely a sequencing artifact.

V shed 3 bases and J 4 bases; nucleotides not matched to a gene: 11. This CDR3 is built from 17 residues. The germline V gene encodes CDR1 SGHNT and CDR2 YENEEA. PCR amplification relied on 60 Vbeta primers (plus 13 Jbeta primers). The repertoire was sequenced with immunoSEQ multiplex PCR; TCRdb's copy has only in-frame clones and lacks some. The sample shows 250,000 to 300,000 clones, nearly 95% of them seen only once. In the case of this clone: Its antigen is undetermined.

This rearrangement joins TRBV11-3 to TRBJ2-2; 7 bases map to TRBD1. Material: PBMCs. The receptor was derived from a girl aged 2 to 10 in good health and CMV-seronegative. Here the CDR3 DNA reads TGTGCCAGCAGCTTTACAGGGGCCGGGACGTCCACCGGGGAGCTGTTTTTT. It is translated as CASSFTGAGTSTGELFF.